Sequencing of this T cell receptor (beta chain) was carried out in a study of HIV-infected patients and healthy controls. Whole blood was used without fractionation, so all unsorted peripheral T cells were included. The CDR3 spans 16 residues. Germline V gene lookup returns CDR1 DFQATT and CDR2 SNEGSKA (reference sequence). Unmatched junction bases numbered 8, after V lost 0 bases and J lost 4 bases. The table lists this clonotype with many counts. cDNA was made from about 510 ng RNA using alpha and beta constant primers. Each of the alpha and beta chains got its own library through chain-specific third strand synthesis with indices. From the 5' RACE reads, TCRdb called clonotypes with MiXCR, one entry per CDR3 protein. Here the sample spans about 7,800 distinct CDR3 sequences, under 6.5% being singletons.

V usage is TRBV20-1 and J usage is TRBJ2-3; 9 positions match TRBD1. This material consisted of blood, taken before antiretroviral therapy. The receptor was derived from an adult with HIV infection. CDR3 loop: CSARDPAGQGPDTQYF. The CDR3, as DNA: TGCAGTGCTAGAGATCCCGCGGGACAGGGCCCAGATACGCAGTATTTT.